This TCR beta chain emerged from a study of T-cell reconstitution after alpha-beta-depleted transplantation in children. TCRbeta library construction was performed incorporating unique molecular identifiers. TCRdb reprocessed the PCR reads with MiXCR, giving one entry per CDR3 protein. The sample has a few hundred thousand distinct CDR3 sequences; 10% are singletons. This clonotype was seen at least ten times. Its antigen remains unidentified. The CDR3 is 14 amino acids. From germline, CDR1 is SGHDT and CDR2 YYEEEE. The germline V and J ends were trimmed by 0 bases and 0 bases, with 4 bases remaining between them. Study observations and caveats: About two months after transplant, alpha-beta T cells reportedly came from several hundred expanded graft clones. From newly produced T cells came most of the T-cell counts and diversity one year after transplant. Elevated TCRbeta diversity at day 60 was traced, in some patients, to surviving recipient T cells and thymic progenitors.

The TCR sequence derives from a boy less than two years old with acute myeloid leukemia, due to receive a stem cell transplant. The chain recombines TRBV5-6 with TRBJ1-5; D not certain. Material: PBMCs, obtained before TCRalphabeta/CD19-depleted stem cell transplant. The CDR3, as DNA: TGTGCCAGCAGCTTGGGACTTAGCAATCAGCCCCAGCATTTT. This gives the protein CASSLGLSNQPQHF. The whole variable domain, filled in from reference TRBV5-6 and TRBJ1-5, reads DAGVTQSPTHLIKTRGQQVTLRCSPKSGHDTVSWYQQALGQGPQFIFQYYEEEERQRGNFPDRFSGHQFPNYSSELNVNALLLGDSALYLCASSLGLSNQPQHFGDGTRLSIL.